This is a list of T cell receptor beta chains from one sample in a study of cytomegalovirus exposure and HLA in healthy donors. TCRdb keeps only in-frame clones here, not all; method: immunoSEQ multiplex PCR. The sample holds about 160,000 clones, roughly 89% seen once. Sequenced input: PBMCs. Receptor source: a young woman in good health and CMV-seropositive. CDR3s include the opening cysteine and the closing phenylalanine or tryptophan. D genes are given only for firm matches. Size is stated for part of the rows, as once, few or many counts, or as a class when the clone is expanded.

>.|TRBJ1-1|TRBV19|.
TGTGCCAGTAGTCCAAGCATTCCCGGTTTGAACACTGAAGCTTTCTTT
CASSPSIPGLNTEAFF
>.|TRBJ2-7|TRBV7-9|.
TGTGCCAGCAGCTTAACAGCAGGGGACTCCTACGAGCAGTACTTC
CASSLTAGDSYEQYF
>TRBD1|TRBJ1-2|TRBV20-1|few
TGCAGTGCCGGGACAGGGGATGGCTACACCTTC
CSAGTGDGYTF
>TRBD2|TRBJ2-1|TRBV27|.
TGTGCCAGCACATCGGGAGGGGCCTACAATGAGCAGTTCTTC
CASTSGGAYNEQFF
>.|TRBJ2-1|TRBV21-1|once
TGTGCCAGCAGCAGTCCGGGACAGGGGAAGGGGTCAAACAATGAGCAGTTCTTC
CASSSPGQGKGSNNEQFF
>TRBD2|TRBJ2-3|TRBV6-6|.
TGTGCCAGCAGACCGGGACTAGCAGCGGATACGCAGTATTTT
CASRPGLAADTQYF
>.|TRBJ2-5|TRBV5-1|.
TGCGCCAGCAGCTTTAGCGGACAAGAGACCCAGTACTTC
CASSFSGQETQYF
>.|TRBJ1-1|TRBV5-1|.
TGCGCCAGCAGCTTGGCCGAGCACCCCACTGAAGCTTTCTTT
CASSLAEHPTEAFF
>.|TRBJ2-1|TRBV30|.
TGTGCCTGGAGTGTTTGGGAGCGGAGCTCCTACAATGAGCAGTTCTTC
CAWSVWERSSYNEQFF
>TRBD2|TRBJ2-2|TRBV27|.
TGTGCCAGCAGTGGGCGGGGGGGCGCCACCGGGGAGCTGTTTTTT
CASSGRGGATGELFF
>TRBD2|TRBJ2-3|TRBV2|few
TGTGCCAGCAGACCGGGACTAGCGGGAGGACCAGATACGCAGTATTTT
CASRPGLAGGPDTQYF